What follows are 29 T cell receptor beta chains derived from one specimen sequenced in a study of blood T cells in healthy people across ages. Together with a sample-barcoded 5' primer, a J-beta primer mix was included in a second PCR lasting roughly 6 to 12 cycles. TCRdb independently ran MiXCR on the 5' RACE reads; one entry per CDR3 protein. The repertoire consists of roughly 1,300,000 distinct CDR3 sequences, with 45% to 70% occurring once and the leading ten covering about 6.3%. Sequencing was performed on blood. The receptor source for this set is a man aged 18 to 30 in good health.

CDR3 nucleotide sequence: TGTGCCAGCAGTCCCTCTTACAGGGGGCTCTACGAGCAGTACTTC. It codes for CASSPSYRGLYEQYF. The chain joins TRBV28 to TRBJ2-5; TRBD1 agrees at 9 bases. The DNA end is more similar to TRBJ2-7, so the J call may be wrong. CDR1 is MDHEN, CDR2 SYDVKM, per germline. The CDR3 has 15 amino acids.

The rearrangement links TRBV20-1 to TRBJ2-5, with D perhaps matching TRBD1 or TRBD2 (5 bases each). The CDR3 extends over 14 amino acids. Germline CDR1 and CDR2: DFQATT and SNEGSKA (reference sequence). Trimming removed 0 bases at V and 11 bases at J, with 19 bases between. Here the CDR3 reads CSARDDAADNEQYF. As DNA, the CDR3 is TGCAGTGCTAGAGACGATGCAGCGGACAATGAGCAGTACTTC.

The rearrangement uses TRBV28 and TRBJ1-1; tentative D call: TRBD1 (5 bases). This CDR3 is built from 13 residues. Germline V CDR1 and CDR2: MDHEN, SYDVKM. V lost 4 bases and J 5 bases, leaving 11 bases between the germline ends. CDR3 sequence (DNA): TGTGCCAGCAGTTCAGGGATGTGGACTGAAGCTTTCTTT. Translation gives CASSSGMWTEAFF.

This clonotype is a singleton in its sample. This rearrangement joins TRBV29-1 to TRBJ2-1; D gene unclear. This CDR3 is built from 10 residues. CDR1 is SQVTM and CDR2 is ANQGSEA in the germline V gene. Trimming took 7 bases from V and 5 from J, leaving 6 bases between them. CDR3 DNA: TGCAGCGGTAGCCACAATGAGCAGTTCTTC. This gives the protein CSGSHNEQFF.

The rearrangement uses TRBV7-9 and TRBJ1-1; a weak D match, TRBD1 (5 bases). CDR1 is SEHNR and CDR2 is FQNEAQ in the germline V gene (reference sequence). CDR3 size: 17 residues. Between the trimmed V and J ends, which lost 1 base and 3 bases, there was a span of 18 bases. The CDR3 region is CASSLDEVREGDTEAFF. DNA of the CDR3: TGTGCCAGCAGCTTAGACGAGGTCAGGGAAGGAGACACTGAAGCTTTCTTT.

The rearrangement uses TRBV20-1 and TRBJ2-1, with 9 bases matching TRBD2. The CDR3 extends over 15 amino acids. Trimming removed 2 bases from V and 3 bases from J; junction bases left unmatched: 5. Germline lookup yields CDR1 DFQATT and CDR2 SNEGSKA (reference sequence). DNA of the CDR3: TGCAGTGCTAGATGGCGGGAGGGCCTCTACAATGAGCAGTTCTTC. As protein: CSARWREGLYNEQFF.

This chain uses TRBV21-1 with TRBJ2-4; the table's D call, TRBD1, has no DNA check behind it. TRBV21-1 is assigned pseudogene status. This CDR3 has 18 amino acids. The CDR3, as DNA: TGTGCCCACCGTCGGCGGGACAGGGTTCAAGTAGCCAAAAACATTCAGTACTTC. It is translated as CAHRRRDRVQVAKNIQYF.

The rearrangement joins TRBV24-1 to TRBJ2-1; 7 bases agree with TRBD1. The CDR3 is made up of 16 amino acids. V shed 3 bases and J 3 bases; nucleotides not matched to a gene: 7. CDR1 is KGHDR and CDR2 is SFDVKD in the germline V gene. CDR3 region: CATSDPWGQNYNEQFF. The CDR3 nucleotides read TGTGCCACCAGTGATCCTTGGGGACAGAACTACAATGAGCAGTTCTTC.

This clonotype was picked up one time. The V call is TRBV6-1, the J call TRBJ2-7; D remains ambiguous. V gave up 3 bases and J gave up 3 bases, with 9 bases separating them. The CDR3 runs 13 residues. The germline V gene encodes CDR1 MNHNS and CDR2 SASEGT. CDR3 bases: TGTGCCAGCAGTGAGGGCTATTACTACGAGCAGTACTTC. Protein sequence: CASSEGYYYEQYF.

J is TRBJ1-5 and V is TRBV7-9; a weak D match, TRBD1 (5 bases). Trimming removed 1 base at V and 0 bases at J, with 7 bases between. CDR3 length: 15 residues. Germline V gene lookup returns CDR1 SEHNR and CDR2 FQNEAQ (reference sequence). DNA for the CDR3: TGTGCCAGCAGCTTAGGCAGGGATAGCAATCAGCCCCAGCATTTT. As protein: CASSLGRDSNQPQHF.

This clonotype was seen a few times. V usage is TRBV6-6 and J usage is TRBJ2-7; weak D call: TRBD2 (6 bases). This CDR3 is 15 amino acids long. Per the germline V gene, CDR1 is MNHNY and CDR2 is SVGAGI (reference sequence). V was cut by 6 bases and J by 4 bases, with 19 bases left in between. The DNA for the CDR3 is TGTGCCAGCAGAGAAACCGGGACTTCAATGTACGAGCAGTACTTC. This codes for CASRETGTSMYEQYF.

This clonotype turned up a few times. This chain joins TRBV29-1 and TRBJ1-2, with D maybe TRBD1 (6 bases). The CDR3 spans 13 residues. Trimming shortened V by 6 bases and J by 10 bases, and 21 bases separated the two germline ends. CDR1 is SQVTM and CDR2 is ANQGSEA in the germline V gene. CDR3 in DNA: TGCAGCGTCTCCCCAGGGGCAGGCTCTATCTACACCTTC. This sequence encodes CSVSPGAGSIYTF.

This clonotype is a singleton in its sample. The chain combines TRBV4-1 with TRBJ2-3; D unclear. CDR1 MGHRA and CDR2 YSYEKL come from the germline V gene. V was trimmed by 0 bases and J by 3 bases, leaving 13 bases between them. This CDR3 spans 16 amino acids. CDR3 protein: CASSQETRLETDTQYF. DNA for the CDR3: TGCGCCAGCAGCCAAGAGACAAGGCTTGAAACAGATACGCAGTATTTT.

This clonotype was observed a few times. V and J are TRBV7-2 and TRBJ1-4; D not certain. Trimming stripped 2 bases from V and 4 bases from J, with 14 bases between. Germline-derived CDR1 and CDR2 are SGHTA and FQGNSA. This CDR3 region has 16 residues. The CDR3 sequence is CASSLNGPPLNEKLFF. The DNA of the CDR3 is TGTGCCAGCAGCTTAAACGGACCGCCTCTTAATGAAAAACTGTTTTTT.

This rearrangement joins TRBV7-9 to TRBJ1-2; D ambiguous. With 5 bases removed from V and 5 bases from J, the gap between germline ends came to 21 bases. This CDR3 region has 16 residues. Germline V gene lookup returns CDR1 SEHNR and CDR2 FQNEAQ (reference sequence). The CDR3 loop is CASSLSVRLSGYGYTF. CDR3 coding DNA: TGTGCCAGCAGCCTGTCGGTTAGGTTGTCAGGATATGGCTACACCTTC.

This rearrangement joins TRBV20-1 to TRBJ2-5; D might be TRBD2 (6 bases). The V gene lost 0 bases and the J gene lost 7 bases, with 15 bases spanning the gap. Germline CDR1 is DFQATT and CDR2 is SNEGSKA (reference sequence). The CDR3 is 14 residues long. DNA for the CDR3: TGCAGTGCTAGAGATCTCGGGGGACGAAGGACCCAGTACTTC. Its protein is CSARDLGGRRTQYF.

This clonotype was counted between two and nine times. This chain connects TRBV5-1 to TRBJ2-3; 7 bases fit TRBD2. V lost 3 bases, J lost 2 bases, and 18 bases stayed unmatched. Germline V gives CDR1 SGHRS, CDR2 YFSETQ. CDR3 size: 19 residues. CDR3 in DNA: TGCGCCAGCAGCTGGTTCTTCAACGTTGCTAGCGGAGACACAGATACGCAGTATTTT. This gives the protein CASSWFFNVASGDTDTQYF.

This sequence joins TRBV20-1 and TRBJ1-1; D might be TRBD1 (5 bases). The CDR3 length is 15 residues. Trimming cost V 0 bases and J 5 bases, with 16 bases left between them. Per germline, CDR1 DFQATT and CDR2 SNEGSKA (reference sequence). The CDR3 nucleotides read TGCAGTGCTAGAGACCAAAGCAGGGTCGGAACTGAAGCTTTCTTT. It codes for CSARDQSRVGTEAFF.

The CDR3 nucleotides read TGCAGTGCTAGAGATCCATTGACTAGTGAGGTAGAGACCCAGTACTTC. It specifies CSARDPLTSEVETQYF. The V call is TRBV20-1, the J call TRBJ2-5; weak D call: TRBD2 (6 bases). The CDR3 length is 16 residues. Germline lookup yields CDR1 DFQATT and CDR2 SNEGSKA (reference sequence). With 0 bases removed from V and 4 bases from J, the gap between germline ends came to 18 bases.

The V and J genes are TRBV24-1 and TRBJ2-3; D assignment may be TRBD1 or TRBD2 (5 bases each). V lost 0 bases and J 5 bases, leaving 20 bases between the germline ends. The CDR3 spans 18 residues. Germline V gives CDR1 KGHDR, CDR2 SFDVKD. The CDR3, as DNA: TGTGCCACCAGTGATTTGCCGCTGGGACCGGGCTCTGGAGATACGCAGTATTTT. Its translation is CATSDLPLGPGSGDTQYF.

This clonotype was observed a few times. The chain recombines TRBV5-1 with TRBJ1-1; D is undetermined. The CDR3 contains 15 residues. Between the trimmed V and J ends, which lost 0 bases and 0 bases, there was a span of 9 bases. The germline CDR1 and CDR2 sequences are SGHRS and YFSETQ. The chain's CDR3 is CASSLALGLNTEAFF. Here the CDR3 DNA reads TGCGCCAGCAGCTTGGCCCTAGGGCTGAACACTGAAGCTTTCTTT.

This chain joins TRBV5-5 and TRBJ2-1; 16 bases agree with TRBD2. This CDR3 is 20 amino acids long. Germline trimming cut 6 bases from V and 2 bases from J; bases unmatched to any gene: 14. In germline, CDR1 is SGHKS, CDR2 YYEKEE (reference sequence). The CDR3, as DNA: TGTGCCAGCACCCTTTTCAGTCCGGGACTAGCGGGAGGGCCCTACAATGAGCAGTTCTTC. It codes for CASTLFSPGLAGGPYNEQFF. Full variable domain (missing parts from reference TRBV5-5 and TRBJ2-1): DAGVTQSPTHLIKTRGQQVTLRCSPISGHKSVSWYQQVLGQGPQFIFQYYEKEERGRGNFPDRFSARQFPNYSSELNVNALLLGDSALYLCASTLFSPGLAGGPYNEQFFGPGTRLTVL.

The J gene is TRBJ2-5, the V gene TRBV9, with D perhaps being TRBD1 or TRBD2 (7 bases each). Trimming shortened V by 0 bases and J by 4 bases, and 16 bases separated the two germline ends. Per germline, CDR1 SGDLS and CDR2 YYNGEE. CDR3 length equals 16 residues. The DNA of the CDR3 is TGTGCCAGCAGCGTAGGCGCAGGGGGGGTGCCAGAGACCCAGTACTTC. Translated: CASSVGAGGVPETQYF.

The chain combines TRBV5-1 with TRBJ2-7; D is uncertain. The V gene lost 4 bases and the J gene lost 2 bases, with 10 bases spanning the gap. CDR1 SGHRS and CDR2 YFSETQ come from the germline V gene. The CDR3 consists of 13 residues. CDR3 sequence reads: CASSPAPTYEQYF. DNA of the CDR3: TGCGCCAGCAGCCCAGCGCCGACCTACGAGCAGTACTTC.

The chain carries TRBV15 and TRBJ2-7; D is unresolved. Germline CDR1 reads LNHNV; CDR2 reads YYDKDF (reference sequence). Trimming stripped 3 bases from V and 3 bases from J, with 15 bases between. The CDR3 totals 15 residues. The CDR3 DNA sequence: TGTGCCACCAGCAGCAACGCAGGTATCGGCTACGAGCAGTACTTC. The encoded protein is CATSSNAGIGYEQYF.

The sample holds a few counts of this clonotype. The CDR3 region is CSETRQGYNEQFF. The DNA of the CDR3 is TGCAGCGAGACAAGGCAGGGCTACAATGAGCAGTTCTTC. This chain uses TRBV29-1 with TRBJ2-1, with D perhaps TRBD1 (5 bases). The V and J ends lost 7 bases and 3 bases respectively, with 13 bases between them. Germline V CDR1 and CDR2: SQVTM, ANQGSEA. The length of the CDR3 is 13 residues.

The rearrangement joins TRBV12-3 or TRBV12-4 to TRBJ2-7; D not certain. The CDR3 contains 13 residues. Trimming stripped 6 bases from V and 7 bases from J, with 16 bases between. For the CDR3, the DNA is TGTGCCAGCAGGGTTGATTTAAGCAATGAGCAGTACTTC. Translated: CASRVDLSNEQYF.

The chain couples TRBV20-1 to TRBJ2-1; 12 bases are shared with TRBD1. The CDR3 spans 16 residues. Germline CDR1 is DFQATT and CDR2 is SNEGSKA (reference sequence). V gave up 3 bases and J gave up 9 bases; unmatched junction bases: 12. The CDR3 region is CSARKAGDRGLFEQFF. The CDR3 DNA reads as TGCAGTGCTAGGAAGGCCGGGGACAGGGGGCTTTTTGAGCAGTTCTTC.

CDR3 residues: CSAPITTGGVYNEQFF. CDR3 nucleotide sequence: TGCAGTGCCCCGATTACCACTGGCGGGGTATACAATGAGCAGTTCTTC. The rearrangement joins TRBV20-1 to TRBJ2-1; tentative D call: TRBD2 (6 bases). Germline CDR1 and CDR2: DFQATT and SNEGSKA (reference sequence). This CDR3 contains 16 residues. Between the trimmed V and J ends, which lost 6 bases and 4 bases, there was a span of 22 bases.